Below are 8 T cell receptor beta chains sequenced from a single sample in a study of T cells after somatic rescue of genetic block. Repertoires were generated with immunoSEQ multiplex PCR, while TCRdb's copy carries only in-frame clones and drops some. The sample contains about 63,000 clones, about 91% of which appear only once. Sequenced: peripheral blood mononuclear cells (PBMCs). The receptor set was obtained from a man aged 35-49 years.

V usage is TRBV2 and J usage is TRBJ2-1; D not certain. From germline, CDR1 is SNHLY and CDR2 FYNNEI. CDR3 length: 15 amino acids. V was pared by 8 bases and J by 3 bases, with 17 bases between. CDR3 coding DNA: TGTGCCAGCGGCCCCTACCGAGGCCACTACAATGAGCAGTTCTTC. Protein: CASGPYRGHYNEQFF.

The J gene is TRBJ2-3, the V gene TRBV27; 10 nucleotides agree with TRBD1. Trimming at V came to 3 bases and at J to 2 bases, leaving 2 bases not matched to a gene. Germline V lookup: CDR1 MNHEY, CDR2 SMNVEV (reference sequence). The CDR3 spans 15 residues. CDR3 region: CASSLGQGLTDTQYF. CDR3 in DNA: TGTGCCAGCAGTTTGGGACAGGGGCTCACAGATACGCAGTATTTT.

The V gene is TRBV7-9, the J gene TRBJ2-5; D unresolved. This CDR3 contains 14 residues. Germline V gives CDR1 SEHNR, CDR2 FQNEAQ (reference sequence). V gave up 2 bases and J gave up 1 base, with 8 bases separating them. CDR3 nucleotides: TGTGCCAGCAGCTTACAATCCGGCCAAGAGACCCAGTACTTC. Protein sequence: CASSLQSGQETQYF.

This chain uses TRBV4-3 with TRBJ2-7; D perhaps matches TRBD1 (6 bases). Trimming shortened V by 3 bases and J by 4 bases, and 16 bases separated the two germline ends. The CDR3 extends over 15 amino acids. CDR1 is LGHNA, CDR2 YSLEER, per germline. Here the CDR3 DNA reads TGCGCCAGCAGCCACAGACAGGCTAATGGTTACGAGCAGTACTTC. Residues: CASSHRQANGYEQYF.

The CDR3 loop is CAWSVDRTVYEQYF. CDR3 nucleotides: TGTGCCTGGAGTGTCGACCGGACAGTCTACGAGCAGTACTTC. The chain has TRBV30 and TRBJ2-7; D perhaps matches TRBD1 (6 bases). The CDR3 runs 14 residues. V lost 0 bases, J lost 3 bases, and 12 bases lay in between. Germline CDR1 reads GTSNPN; CDR2 reads SVGIG (reference sequence).

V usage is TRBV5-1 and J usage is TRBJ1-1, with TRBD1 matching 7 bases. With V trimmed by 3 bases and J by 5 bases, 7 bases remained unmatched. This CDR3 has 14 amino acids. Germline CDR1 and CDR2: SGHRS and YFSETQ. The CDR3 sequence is CASSSDRVWTEAFF. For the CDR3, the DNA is TGCGCCAGCAGCTCTGACAGGGTTTGGACTGAAGCTTTCTTT.

CDR3 sequence: CASSSTSGSADTQYF. The CDR3 DNA reads TGTGCCAGCAGCTCCACTAGCGGGAGCGCAGATACGCAGTATTTT. The chain has TRBV5-4 and TRBJ2-3, with 11 bases matching TRBD2. With 3 bases clipped from V and 4 bases from J, the junction kept 4 bases outside the gene matches. The CDR3 consists of 15 residues. Germline CDR1 reads SGHNT; CDR2 reads YYREEE (reference sequence).

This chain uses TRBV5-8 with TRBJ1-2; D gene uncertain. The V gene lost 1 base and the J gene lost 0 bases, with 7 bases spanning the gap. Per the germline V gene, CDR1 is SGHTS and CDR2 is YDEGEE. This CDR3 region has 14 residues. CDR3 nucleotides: TGTGCCAGCAGCTTGCGTGCAACTAACTATGGCTACACCTTC. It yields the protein CASSLRATNYGYTF.